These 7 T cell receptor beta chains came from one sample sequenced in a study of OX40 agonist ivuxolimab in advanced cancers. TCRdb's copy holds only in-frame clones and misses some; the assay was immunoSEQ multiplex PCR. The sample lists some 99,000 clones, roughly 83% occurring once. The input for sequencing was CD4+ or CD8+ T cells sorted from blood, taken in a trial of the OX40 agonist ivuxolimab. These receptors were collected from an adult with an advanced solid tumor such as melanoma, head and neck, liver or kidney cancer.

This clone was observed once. Written as DNA, the CDR3 is TGCAGCGTTCGGGCGGGGGTTGGAGCCGGGGAGCTGTTTTTT. This codes for CSVRAGVGAGELFF. V usage is TRBV29-1 and J usage is TRBJ2-2; 7 bases fit TRBD2. J lost 6 bases, V lost 5 bases, and 9 bases had no gene match. The CDR3 sequence is 14 residues long. Germline CDR1 reads SQVTM; CDR2 reads ANQGSEA.

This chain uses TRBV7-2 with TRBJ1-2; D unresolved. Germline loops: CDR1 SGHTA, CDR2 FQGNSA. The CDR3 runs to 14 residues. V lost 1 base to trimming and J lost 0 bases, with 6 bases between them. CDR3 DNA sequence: TGTGCCAGCAGCTTAGTGACGCCTAACTATGGCTACACCTTC. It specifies CASSLVTPNYGYTF.

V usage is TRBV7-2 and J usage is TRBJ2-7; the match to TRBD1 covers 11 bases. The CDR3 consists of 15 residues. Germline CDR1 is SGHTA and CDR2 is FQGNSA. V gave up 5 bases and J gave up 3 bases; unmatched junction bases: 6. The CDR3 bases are TGTGCCAGCAGCGACTCCGGGACAGGGGGCTACGAGCAGTACTTC. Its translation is CASSDSGTGGYEQYF.

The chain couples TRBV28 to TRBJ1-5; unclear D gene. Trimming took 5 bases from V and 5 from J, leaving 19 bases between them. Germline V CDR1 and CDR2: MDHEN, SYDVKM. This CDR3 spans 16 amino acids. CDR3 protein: CASSPLSRGIYQPQHF. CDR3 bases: TGTGCCAGCAGTCCCCTGAGCCGGGGAATTTATCAGCCCCAGCATTTT.

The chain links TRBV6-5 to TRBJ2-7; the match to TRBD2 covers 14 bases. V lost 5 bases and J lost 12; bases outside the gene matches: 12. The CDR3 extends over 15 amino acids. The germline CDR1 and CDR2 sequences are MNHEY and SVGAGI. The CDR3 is CASSPGLAGGPPAYF. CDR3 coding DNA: TGTGCCAGCAGTCCAGGACTAGCGGGAGGCCCCCCGGCGTACTTC.

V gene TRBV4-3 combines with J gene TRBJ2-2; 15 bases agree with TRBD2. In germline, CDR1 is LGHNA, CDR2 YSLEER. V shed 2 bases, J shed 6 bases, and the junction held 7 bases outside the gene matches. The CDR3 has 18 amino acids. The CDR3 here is CASSQRTSGGAGAGELFF. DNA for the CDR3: TGCGCCAGCAGCCAACGGACTAGCGGGGGGGCCGGGGCCGGGGAGCTGTTTTTT.

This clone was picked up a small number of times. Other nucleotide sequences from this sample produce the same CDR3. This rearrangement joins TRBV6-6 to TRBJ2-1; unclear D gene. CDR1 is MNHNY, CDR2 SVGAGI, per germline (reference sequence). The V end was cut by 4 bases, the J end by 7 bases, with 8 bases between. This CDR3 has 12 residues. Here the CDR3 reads CASSSPGNEQFF. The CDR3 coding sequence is TGTGCCAGCAGTTCCCCTGGAAATGAGCAGTTCTTC.